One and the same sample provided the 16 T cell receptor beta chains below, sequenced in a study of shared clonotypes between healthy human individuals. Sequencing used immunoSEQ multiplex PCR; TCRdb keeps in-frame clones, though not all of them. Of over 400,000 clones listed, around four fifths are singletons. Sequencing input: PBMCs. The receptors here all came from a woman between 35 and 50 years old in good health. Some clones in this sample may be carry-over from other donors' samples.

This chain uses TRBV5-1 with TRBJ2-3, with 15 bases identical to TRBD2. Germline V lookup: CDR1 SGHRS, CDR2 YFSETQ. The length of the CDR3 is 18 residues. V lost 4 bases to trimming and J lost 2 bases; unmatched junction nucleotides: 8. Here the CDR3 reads CASSRRTSGRAFTDTQYF. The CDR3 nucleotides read TGCGCCAGCAGCCGTCGGACTAGCGGGAGGGCCTTCACAGATACGCAGTATTTT.

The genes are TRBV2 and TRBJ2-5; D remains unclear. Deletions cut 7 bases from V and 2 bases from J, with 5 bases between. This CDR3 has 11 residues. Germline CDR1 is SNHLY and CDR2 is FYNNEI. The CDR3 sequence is CASTQQETQYF. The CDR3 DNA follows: TGTGCCAGCACCCAGCAAGAGACCCAGTACTTC.

For the CDR3, the DNA is TGTGCCAGTAGACTAGCGGGAGGGCCTGATAATGAGCAGTTCTTC. Translating it yields CASRLAGGPDNEQFF. The chain employs TRBV2 and TRBJ2-1; 14 nucleotides align to TRBD2. The CDR3 loop spans 15 amino acids. Trimming cost V 9 bases and J 7 bases; bases outside gene matches: 8. CDR1 SNHLY and CDR2 FYNNEI come from the germline V gene.

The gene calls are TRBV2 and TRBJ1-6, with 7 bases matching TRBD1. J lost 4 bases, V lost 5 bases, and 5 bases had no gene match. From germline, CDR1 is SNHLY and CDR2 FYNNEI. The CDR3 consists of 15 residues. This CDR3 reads CASSTRQGYNSPLHF. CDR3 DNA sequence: TGTGCCAGCAGTACCAGACAGGGATATAATTCACCCCTCCACTTT.

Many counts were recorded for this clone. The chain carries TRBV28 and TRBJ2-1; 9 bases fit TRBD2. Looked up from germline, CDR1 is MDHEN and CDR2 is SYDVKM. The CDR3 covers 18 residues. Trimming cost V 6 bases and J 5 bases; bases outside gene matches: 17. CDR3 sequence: CASSISPGAGGLHNEQFF. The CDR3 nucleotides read TGTGCCAGCAGCATATCCCCCGGGGCGGGAGGGTTGCACAATGAGCAGTTCTTC.

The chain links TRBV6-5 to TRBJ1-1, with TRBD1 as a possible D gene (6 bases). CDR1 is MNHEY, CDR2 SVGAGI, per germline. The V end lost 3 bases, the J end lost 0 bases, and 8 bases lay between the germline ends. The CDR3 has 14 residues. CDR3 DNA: TGTGCCAGCAGTTATGGGGGCGTGAACACTGAAGCTTTCTTT. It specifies CASSYGGVNTEAFF.

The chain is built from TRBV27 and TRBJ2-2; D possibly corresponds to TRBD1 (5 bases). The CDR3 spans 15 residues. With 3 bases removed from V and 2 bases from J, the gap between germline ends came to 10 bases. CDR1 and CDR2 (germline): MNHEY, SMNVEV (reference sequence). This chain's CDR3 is CASSLNRINTGELFF. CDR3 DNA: TGTGCCAGCAGTTTGAACAGGATCAACACCGGGGAGCTGTTTTTT.

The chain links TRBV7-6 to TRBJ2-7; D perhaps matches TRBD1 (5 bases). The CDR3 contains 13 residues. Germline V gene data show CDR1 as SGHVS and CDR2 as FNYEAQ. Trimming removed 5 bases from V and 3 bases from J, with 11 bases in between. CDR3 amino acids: CASSGQGRYEQYF. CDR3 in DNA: TGTGCCAGCAGCGGGCAGGGCCGCTACGAGCAGTACTTC.

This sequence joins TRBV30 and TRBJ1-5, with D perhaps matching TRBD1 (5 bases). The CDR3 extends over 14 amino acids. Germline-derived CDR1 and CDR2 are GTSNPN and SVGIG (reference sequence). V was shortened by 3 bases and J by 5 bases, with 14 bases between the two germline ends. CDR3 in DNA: TGTGCCTGGAGCGCAGGGAAGGGGTATCAGCCCCAGCATTTT. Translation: CAWSAGKGYQPQHF.

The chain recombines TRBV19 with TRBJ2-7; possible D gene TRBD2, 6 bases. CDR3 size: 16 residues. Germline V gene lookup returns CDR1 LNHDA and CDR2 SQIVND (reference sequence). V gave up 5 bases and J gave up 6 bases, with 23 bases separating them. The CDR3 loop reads CASSPTPGLETIEQYF. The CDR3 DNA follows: TGTGCCAGTAGTCCCACCCCGGGACTCGAGACCATCGAGCAGTACTTC.

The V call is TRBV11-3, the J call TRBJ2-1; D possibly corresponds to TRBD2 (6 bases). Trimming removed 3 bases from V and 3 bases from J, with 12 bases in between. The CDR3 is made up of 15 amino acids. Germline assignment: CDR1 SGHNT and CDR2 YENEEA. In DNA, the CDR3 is TGTGCCAGCAGCTTTTACGGCGGGAACTACAATGAGCAGTTCTTC. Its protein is CASSFYGGNYNEQFF.

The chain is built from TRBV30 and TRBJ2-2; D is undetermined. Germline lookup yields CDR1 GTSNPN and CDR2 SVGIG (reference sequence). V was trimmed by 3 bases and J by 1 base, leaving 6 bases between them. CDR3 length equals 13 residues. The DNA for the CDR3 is TGTGCCTGGAGCGGATTGAACACCGGGGAGCTGTTTTTT. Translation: CAWSGLNTGELFF.

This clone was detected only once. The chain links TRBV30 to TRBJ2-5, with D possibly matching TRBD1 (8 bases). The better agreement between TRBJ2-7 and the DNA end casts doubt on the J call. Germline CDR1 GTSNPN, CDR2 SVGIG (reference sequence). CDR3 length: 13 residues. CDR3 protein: CAWSRNRGGEQYF. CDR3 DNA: TGTGCCTGGAGTCGGAACAGGGGGGGCGAGCAGTACTTC.

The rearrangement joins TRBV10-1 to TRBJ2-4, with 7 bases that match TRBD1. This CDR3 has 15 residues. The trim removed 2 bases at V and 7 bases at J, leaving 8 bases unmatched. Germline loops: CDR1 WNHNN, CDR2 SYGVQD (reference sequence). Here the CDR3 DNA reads TGCGCCAGCAGTGAGGGCAACAGGGGAATGAACATTCAGTACTTC. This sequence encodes CASSEGNRGMNIQYF.

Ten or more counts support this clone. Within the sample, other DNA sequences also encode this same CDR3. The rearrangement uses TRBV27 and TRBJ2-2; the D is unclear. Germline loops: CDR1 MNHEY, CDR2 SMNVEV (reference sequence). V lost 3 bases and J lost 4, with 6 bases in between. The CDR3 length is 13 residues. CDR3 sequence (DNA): TGTGCCAGCAGTTTCTTGGGCACCGGGGAGCTGTTTTTT. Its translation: CASSFLGTGELFF.

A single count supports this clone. The CDR3 is CASSWGQGSGGYTF. CDR3 coding DNA: TGTGCCAGCAGTTGGGGACAGGGATCAGGAGGCTACACCTTC. V and J are TRBV6-1 and TRBJ1-2, with 9 bases lining up with TRBD1. CDR1 is MNHNS and CDR2 is SASEGT in the germline V gene. This CDR3 is built from 14 residues. V lost 5 bases and J lost 8; bases outside the gene matches: 9.